Listed below are T cell receptor beta chains from one sample, sequenced in a study of Ad26.COV2.S vaccination and SARS-CoV-2 variants. Sequencing used immunoSEQ multiplex PCR; TCRdb keeps in-frame clones, though not all of them. The repertoire consists of 380,000 or so clones, with 88% occurring once and the leading ten covering around 6.6%. The specimen was peripheral blood, collected in a trial of Ad26.COV2.S vaccine versus placebo. The source of these receptors is a person aged 18-65 years who received the Ad26.COV2.S COVID-19 vaccine or a placebo. CDR3s include the opening cysteine and the closing phenylalanine or tryptophan. A D gene is named only where the DNA matches it firmly. Rows may omit the clone size; those that give it use once, few, many or a size class.

clone size	V gene	D gene	J gene	CDR3 protein	CDR3 DNA
.	TRBV4-3	.	TRBJ2-7	CASSPVKDYEQYF	TGCGCCAGCAGCCCGGTTAAGGACTACGAGCAGTACTTC
.	TRBV11-2	.	TRBJ2-3	CASSSTAHTDTQYF	TGTGCCAGCAGCTCAACAGCCCACACAGATACGCAGTATTTT
.	TRBV27	TRBD1	TRBJ2-7	CASAEGQGVNYEQYF	TGTGCCAGCGCTGAAGGACAGGGAGTTAACTACGAGCAGTACTTC
.	TRBV7-8	.	TRBJ1-4	CASSLFTATNEKLFF	TGTGCCAGCAGCTTATTCACCGCAACTAATGAAAAACTGTTTTTT
.	TRBV6-1	.	TRBJ2-1	CASSEAGRVYNEQFF	TGTGCCAGCAGTGAAGCGGGGCGGGTATACAATGAGCAGTTCTTC
.	TRBV6-2/TRBV6-3	.	TRBJ2-5	CASSSTARGETQYF	TGTGCCAGCAGTTCTACTGCGAGGGGAGAGACCCAGTACTTC
.	TRBV4-3	.	TRBJ2-6	CASSQEGSHSGANVLTF	TGCGCCAGCAGCCAAGAGGGCTCGCACTCTGGGGCCAACGTCCTGACTTTC
.	TRBV29-1	.	TRBJ1-1	CSVESWGRNTEAFF	TGCAGCGTTGAATCGTGGGGCAGGAACACTGAAGCTTTCTTT
.	TRBV5-1	TRBD1	TRBJ2-3	CASSQNQGALEDTQYF	TGCGCCAGCAGCCAAAATCAGGGGGCGCTTGAAGATACGCAGTATTTT
.	TRBV27	TRBD2	TRBJ2-7	CASSFERGTYEQYF	TGTGCCAGCAGTTTTGAGCGGGGCACCTACGAGCAGTACTTC
.	TRBV5-6	.	TRBJ2-6	CASSLARGISGANVLTF	TGTGCCAGCAGCTTGGCCCGAGGGATCTCTGGGGCCAACGTCCTGACTTTC
.	TRBV12-3/TRBV12-4	.	TRBJ1-2	CASSPIMTYGYTF	TGTGCCAGCAGTCCAATAATGACCTATGGCTACACCTTC
.	TRBV5-6	TRBD2	TRBJ2-5	CASSFGSAGGETQYF	TGTGCCAGCAGCTTCGGCTCTGCGGGGGGAGAGACCCAGTACTTC
once	TRBV7-2	.	TRBJ2-3	CASSLGTAKYF	TGTGCCAGCAGCCTCGGGACGGCGAAGTATTTT
once	TRBV19	.	TRBJ2-1	CASSIGGGNNEQFF	TGTGCCAGTAGTATAGGAGGGGGGAACAATGAGCAGTTCTTC
.	TRBV27	.	TRBJ2-2	CASSYSDFNTGELFF	TGTGCCAGCAGTTACTCGGACTTCAACACCGGGGAGCTGTTTTTT
.	TRBV11-3	TRBD2	TRBJ2-1	CASSFRGTSGRGNEQFF	TGTGCCAGCAGCTTCCGAGGGACTAGCGGGAGAGGGAATGAGCAGTTCTTC
.	TRBV10-3	TRBD1	TRBJ2-3	CATQRDRGTDTQYF	TGTGCCACCCAGAGGGACAGGGGTACAGATACGCAGTATTTT
.	TRBV6-5	.	TRBJ1-1	CASSSGRENTEAFF	TGTGCCAGCAGTTCGGGGCGGGAGAACACTGAAGCTTTCTTT
once	TRBV14	.	TRBJ2-7	CASRPGSSYEQYF	TGTGCCAGCCGACCGGGGAGCTCCTACGAGCAGTACTTC
.	TRBV7-9	TRBD1	TRBJ1-6	CASSSRWDSTVNSPLHF	TGTGCCAGCAGCTCACGATGGGACAGCACGGTCAATTCACCCCTCCACTTT
few	TRBV12-3/TRBV12-4	.	TRBJ1-5	CASSSSLGPQHF	.
few	TRBV11-2	.	TRBJ1-1	CASSSIQGTEAFF	TGTGCCAGCAGCTCAATTCAGGGGACTGAAGCTTTCTTT
once	TRBV3-1/TRBV3-2	.	TRBJ2-2	CASSQGHANTGELFF	TGTGCCAGCAGCCAAGGGCACGCGAACACCGGGGAGCTGTTTTTT
.	TRBV10-1	.	TRBJ2-3	CASTGTATGNTDTQYF	TGCGCCAGCACTGGAACGGCGACGGGGAACACAGATACGCAGTATTTT
.	TRBV7-9	.	TRBJ1-4	CASSPPYEEWEKLFF	TGTGCCAGCAGCCCTCCTTATGAGGAATGGGAAAAACTGTTTTTT
once	TRBV3-1/TRBV3-2	TRBD1	TRBJ1-4	CASSQGQGAGNEKLFF	TGTGCCAGCAGCCAAGGGCAGGGGGCAGGTAATGAAAAACTGTTTTTT
.	TRBV18	TRBD1	TRBJ2-6	CASSPNRGPSGANVLTF	TGTGCCAGCTCACCTAACAGGGGTCCCTCTGGGGCCAACGTCCTGACTTTC
.	TRBV27	.	TRBJ1-5	CASRYQGYNQPQHF	TGTGCCAGCAGATATCAGGGCTACAATCAGCCCCAGCATTTT
.	TRBV7-6	.	TRBJ2-7	CASSLDGTYEQYF	TGTGCCAGCAGCTTAGACGGTACCTACGAGCAGTACTTC
.	TRBV5-6	.	TRBJ1-5	CASSGGGRWQPQHF	TGTGCCAGCAGCGGGGGGGGCAGGTGGCAGCCCCAGCATTTT
.	TRBV7-9	TRBD1	TRBJ1-1	CASSQDRAMDNTEAFF	TGTGCCAGCAGTCAGGACAGGGCGATGGACAACACTGAAGCTTTCTTT
.	TRBV5-1	TRBD2	TRBJ2-7	CASRETAGTSGGYEQYF	TGCGCCAGCAGAGAAACGGCAGGGACTAGCGGAGGATACGAGCAGTACTTC
.	TRBV4-2	TRBD1	TRBJ2-7	CASRPVDREPYEQYF	TGTGCCAGCAGACCCGTTGACAGGGAACCCTACGAGCAGTACTTC
.	TRBV6-4	.	TRBJ1-1	CASSEDSNTEAFF	TGTGCCAGCAGTGAGGACAGCAACACTGAAGCTTTCTTT
.	TRBV29-1	.	TRBJ2-2	CSVEGAETNTGELFF	TGCAGCGTTGAAGGGGCGGAAACGAACACCGGGGAGCTGTTTTTT
.	TRBV7-2	.	TRBJ1-3	CASSLLSISSGNTIYF	TGTGCCAGCAGCTTACTAAGCATCAGCTCTGGAAACACCATATATTTT
.	TRBV29-1	TRBD1	TRBJ1-1	CSVEGRTGGGLTEAFF	TGCAGCGTTGAAGGTAGAACAGGGGGCGGTTTAACTGAAGCTTTCTTT
once	TRBV7-2	.	TRBJ2-3	CASSLDRSTDTQYF	TGTGCCAGCAGCTTAGACAGGAGCACAGATACGCAGTATTTT
.	TRBV28	TRBD1	TRBJ2-7	CASSLTGGLSEQYF	TGTGCCAGCAGTTTGACAGGGGGCCTCTCCGAGCAGTACTTC
.	TRBV6-6	.	TRBJ1-6	CASSPLRGRGGSPLHF	TGTGCCAGCAGTCCCCTACGGGGCAGGGGAGGGTCACCCCTCCACTTT
.	TRBV6-1	.	TRBJ2-7	CASSERDTYEQYF	TGTGCCAGCAGTGAGCGAGACACCTACGAGCAGTACTTC